The 6 T cell receptor beta chains below all came from one sample that was sequenced in a study of CD8 T cells in Susac syndrome. When the RNA was reverse transcribed, random hexamers were used with an input of roughly 0.45 to 1 ug. Each CDR3 protein gets one entry after TCRdb re-called the immunoSEQ multiplex PCR reads with MiXCR. The sample lists approximately 87,000 distinct CDR3 sequences; 95% to 97% were seen once. Sequenced material: CD8+ T cells from PBMCs. The receptor source for this set is a human donor with Susac syndrome.

V and J are TRBV6-5 and TRBJ2-5; D is tentatively TRBD1 or TRBD2 (5 bases each). The CDR3 is 15 residues long. The ends were cut back, 10 bases at V and 6 bases at J, with 24 bases in the middle. The germline gives CDR1 MNHEY, CDR2 SVGAGI. CDR3 sequence: CATNPKVTGRKTQYF. In DNA form, the CDR3 reads TGTGCCACCAACCCCAAGGTGACGGGGCGGAAGACCCAGTACTTC.

The CDR3 sequence: CASTDRRGSDEQYF. The CDR3 DNA reads as TGTGCCAGTACGGATCGGCGGGGGTCCGACGAGCAGTACTTC. The chain has TRBV14 and TRBJ2-7, with 7 positions matching TRBD2. The CDR3 sequence is 14 residues long. J lost 5 bases, V lost 9 bases, and 13 bases had no gene match. The germline V gene encodes CDR1 SGHDN and CDR2 FVKESK.

The J gene is TRBJ2-3, the V gene TRBV9, with 13 bases matching TRBD2. V shed 2 bases, J shed 6 bases, and the junction held 6 bases outside the gene matches. Germline V lookup: CDR1 SGDLS, CDR2 YYNGEE. This CDR3 region has 16 residues. The CDR3 DNA reads TGTGCCAGCAGCGTCGGGACTAGCGGGGTTTCGGATACGCAGTATTTT. Its translation: CASSVGTSGVSDTQYF.

The CDR3 region is CASSVVGGYNEQFF. CDR3 nucleotides: TGTGCCAGCAGCGTAGTCGGGGGGTACAATGAGCAGTTCTTC. This chain uses TRBV9 with TRBJ2-1; 7 bases are shared with TRBD2. Looked up from germline, CDR1 is SGDLS and CDR2 is YYNGEE. This CDR3 has 14 residues. V trimming: 0 bases; J trimming: 4 bases; junction bases outside the gene matches: 1.

The chain employs TRBV20-1 and TRBJ2-5, with D possibly matching TRBD2 (6 bases). Trimming removed 0 bases from V and 4 bases from J, with 15 bases in between. The length of the CDR3 is 15 residues. The germline V gene encodes CDR1 DFQATT and CDR2 SNEGSKA (reference sequence). CDR3 loop: CSARDPGEGGETQYF. The CDR3 region has the DNA TGCAGTGCTAGAGATCCGGGAGAAGGTGGAGAGACCCAGTACTTC.

This sequence joins TRBV15 and TRBJ2-2; a possible D gene is TRBD2 (5 bases). The CDR3 extends over 14 amino acids. CDR1 is LNHNV and CDR2 is YYDKDF in the germline V gene (reference sequence). Trimming took off 3 bases at V and 3 bases at J, with 8 bases between the two ends. The CDR3 DNA follows: TGTGCCACCAGCAGCGCGGGTTACACCGGGGAGCTGTTTTTT. It yields the protein CATSSAGYTGELFF.